The 13 T cell receptor beta chains presented below share a single source sample, sequenced in a study of blood T cell repertoires in COVID-19. Only in-frame clones appear in the TCRdb table, and some are missing; sequencing was by immunoSEQ multiplex PCR. The sample carries 450,000 to 500,000 clones, roughly 88% recorded once. Sequencing was carried out using peripheral blood. These receptors were obtained from a human donor in a cohort sampled during active COVID-19.

This chain uses TRBV27 with TRBJ2-7; 7 positions agree with TRBD2. Germline V lookup: CDR1 MNHEY, CDR2 SMNVEV (reference sequence). Unmatched junction bases numbered 9, after V lost 2 bases and J lost 5 bases. The CDR3 contains 15 residues. The CDR3 loop reads CASSLGRASTHEQYF. The CDR3, as DNA: TGTGCCAGCAGTTTAGGGAGGGCCTCGACCCACGAGCAGTACTTC.

V usage is TRBV19 and J usage is TRBJ1-5; 10 bases line up with TRBD1. Looked up from germline, CDR1 is LNHDA and CDR2 is SQIVND (reference sequence). CDR3 size: 17 residues. The V gene end was trimmed by 4 bases and the J gene end by 7 bases; junction bases not matched to a gene: 13. The DNA for the CDR3 is TGTGCCAGTAGTACTCCATCGACAGGGGGCCTAGGACAGCCCCAGCATTTT. It encodes CASSTPSTGGLGQPQHF.

The V call is TRBV7-2, the J call TRBJ2-7; 7 nucleotides match TRBD2. Germline assignment: CDR1 SGHTA and CDR2 FQGNSA. Trimming took 1 base from V and 1 from J; bases not matched to a gene: 4. The CDR3 loop spans 15 amino acids. Here the CDR3 reads CASSLVGGSSYEQYF. DNA for the CDR3: TGTGCCAGCAGCTTAGTAGGCGGGAGTTCCTACGAGCAGTACTTC.

This clone occurred once. V gene TRBV28 combines with J gene TRBJ2-2; D may be TRBD1 (6 bases). CDR3 length: 14 amino acids. Germline CDR1 reads MDHEN; CDR2 reads SYDVKM. Trimming shortened V by 6 bases and J by 3 bases, and 11 bases separated the two germline ends. CDR3 sequence reads: CASRGARDTGELFF. The CDR3 region has the DNA TGTGCCAGCAGGGGGGCGCGGGACACCGGGGAGCTGTTTTTT.

This chain connects TRBV30 to TRBJ2-1, with TRBD2 matching 14 bases. This CDR3 spans 15 amino acids. V shed 1 base, J shed 7 bases, and the junction held 3 bases outside the gene matches. Per germline, CDR1 GTSNPN and CDR2 SVGIG (reference sequence). The CDR3 reads CAWSGGTSGRNEQFF. The CDR3, as DNA: TGTGCCTGGAGTGGGGGGACTAGCGGGAGAAATGAGCAGTTCTTC.

The gene calls are TRBV28 and TRBJ1-4, with D possibly TRBD1 on 5 matching bases. This CDR3 comprises 14 residues. Germline V gene lookup returns CDR1 MDHEN and CDR2 SYDVKM. The V end lost 3 bases, the J end lost 4 bases, and 9 bases lay between the germline ends. CDR3 region: CASSLYRRNEKLFF. The CDR3 nucleotides read TGTGCCAGCAGTTTGTACAGGCGTAATGAAAAACTGTTTTTT.

The chain has TRBV15 and TRBJ2-7; TRBD1 matches 9 bases. The CDR3 sequence is 16 residues long. V was pared by 5 bases and J by 2 bases, with 10 bases of the junction left unmatched. The germline V gene has CDR1 LNHNV and CDR2 YYDKDF (reference sequence). In DNA, the CDR3 is TGTGCCACCAGCGAGTCCTACAGGGGGCGCGCCTACGAGCAGTACTTC. Translation: CATSESYRGRAYEQYF.

The chain has TRBV18 and TRBJ2-1; D ambiguous. The CDR3 loop spans 13 amino acids. The V end was cut by 2 bases, the J end by 5 bases, with 7 bases between. CDR1 KGHSH and CDR2 LQKENI come from the germline V gene. For the CDR3, the DNA is TGTGCCAGCTCACCAATCCTAGACAATGAGCAGTTCTTC. This encodes CASSPILDNEQFF.

The V call is TRBV28, the J call TRBJ2-7; 7 bases align to TRBD1. This CDR3 contains 16 residues. Germline assignment: CDR1 MDHEN and CDR2 SYDVKM. Trimming cost V 4 bases and J 0 bases; bases outside gene matches: 9. CDR3 amino acids: CASSSPGQKNSYEQYF. The DNA of the CDR3 is TGTGCCAGCAGTTCACCGGGACAGAAGAACTCCTACGAGCAGTACTTC.

This clone was observed a few times. This rearrangement joins TRBV6-5 to TRBJ1-1; unclear D gene. The CDR3 totals 13 residues. Trimming pared 6 bases from V and 2 bases from J, leaving 10 bases between. Germline CDR1 is MNHEY and CDR2 is SVGAGI. CDR3 sequence (DNA): TGTGCCAGCAGCCGTGGACTTAACACTGAAGCTTTCTTT. This translates into CASSRGLNTEAFF.

The J gene is TRBJ2-2, the V gene TRBV6-1, with 7 bases identical to TRBD1. V was pared by 1 base and J by 2 bases, with 10 bases of the junction left unmatched. This CDR3 is 18 amino acids long. CDR1 is MNHNS and CDR2 is SASEGT in the germline V gene. CDR3 in DNA: TGTGCCAGCAGTGAAGGGGTAATAGGGGGCTCAAACACCGGGGAGCTGTTTTTT. Amino acid sequence: CASSEGVIGGSNTGELFF.

This rearrangement joins TRBV27 to TRBJ2-5; 7 nucleotides match TRBD1. Germline CDR1 MNHEY, CDR2 SMNVEV (reference sequence). The CDR3 has 11 amino acids. V dropped 8 bases and J dropped 4; count of bases not matched to a gene: 1. This CDR3 is CASRQGETQYF. In DNA, the CDR3 is TGTGCCAGCCGACAGGGAGAGACCCAGTACTTC.

J is TRBJ2-3 and V is TRBV29-1; 12 bases match TRBD2. Germline-derived CDR1 and CDR2 are SQVTM and ANQGSEA. The CDR3 has 16 residues. The J segment lost 4 bases and the V segment lost 6 bases, leaving 11 bases of the junction unmatched. The CDR3 DNA follows: TGCAGCGTCGACCTAGCGGGAGGGCCGGTCGCAGATACGCAGTATTTT. Translation gives CSVDLAGGPVADTQYF.